These T cell receptor beta chains were read from a single sample in a study of regulatory T cells in long-lasting Graves disease. TCRdb re-derived calls from the multiplex PCR reads in MiXCR, one entry per CDR3 protein. There are roughly 610,000 distinct CDR3 sequences in the sample; roughly 15% occur only once, and 15% to 20% lies in the top ten. In addition, the sample was reused for a study of T cells in Graves' hyperthyroidism and ophthalmopathy.

The sample was peripheral blood mononuclear cells (PBMCs), taken at new diagnosis, from a patient treated with antithyroid drugs. Receptor source: a woman in her twenties or thirties with Graves disease. Both conserved end residues are trimmed from each CDR3.

>TRBV6-1|TRBJ1-1
ASSNTGTGSRTEAF
>TRBV30|TRBJ1-4
AGTGTYDEKLF
>TRBV20-1|TRBJ1-1
SARDTGGWNTEAF
>TRBV2|TRBJ2-2
ASTAEGAGELF
>TRBV27|TRBJ2-5
ASSSYRDQETQY
>TRBV30|TRBJ2-7
AWRGHRSSYEQY
>TRBV7-2|TRBJ2-7
ASSLRAAGGSYEQY
>TRBV2|TRBJ2-3
AVEGLAGGRRSTDTQY
>TRBV12-3/TRBV12-4|TRBJ1-5
ASSFGGRTQPQH
>TRBV20-1|TRBJ2-7
SARLAAYEQY
>TRBV5-1|TRBJ1-1
ASRATVNTEAF
>TRBV20-1|TRBJ1-4
SARWVGEKLF
>TRBV10-3|TRBJ2-1
AIRTERYNEQF
>TRBV7-3|TRBJ2-1
ASSLSPFAGGYNEQF
>TRBV18|TRBJ2-7
ASSLGDGIHEQY
>TRBV30|TRBJ1-3
AWSTGQGKLPNTIY
>TRBV29-1|TRBJ2-2
SVEIPDRGGTGELF
>TRBV6-5|TRBJ2-1
ASSYQPNNEQF
>TRBV7-3|TRBJ2-5
ASSPHSGGARETQY
>TRBV7-2|TRBJ1-2
ASNPREPNYGYT
>TRBV29-1|TRBJ2-7
SVETGLQGHEQY
>TRBV28|TRBJ2-2
AIRAGLNTGELF
>TRBV7-9|TRBJ2-5
ASSLYSGTSGDSEETQY
>TRBV29-1|TRBJ2-5
SVAGGTAQETQY
>TRBV28|TRBJ2-7
ASSQENSGGPYEQY
>TRBV4-2|TRBJ2-3
ASSQGLAGGLGTTFTDTQY
>TRBV7-2|TRBJ2-7
ASSPQLAVSSYEQY
>TRBV28|TRBJ1-2
ASSLVGTNYGYT
>TRBV6-2/TRBV6-3|TRBJ1-5
ASSKTRTGSGVYQPQH
>TRBV9|TRBJ1-2
ASSAYTVTDGYT
>TRBV29-1|TRBJ2-2
SIGLGNTGELF
>TRBV19|TRBJ2-2
ASSIGFSNTGELF
>TRBV13|TRBJ2-4
ASSNTGAGAKNIQY
>TRBV12-3/TRBV12-4|TRBJ1-4
ASRGQGTLKEKLF
>TRBV9|TRBJ2-2
ASSAGLPNTGELF
>TRBV3-1|TRBJ2-1
ASSQRTVSYNEQF
>TRBV7-2|TRBJ2-5
ASSPWAVSLEETQY
>TRBV28|TRBJ1-1
ASSLPLTGQNTEAF
>TRBV7-9|TRBJ1-1
VSVGLSTEAF
>TRBV30|TRBJ1-1
AWSVRQGRPMGTEAF
>TRBV6-5|TRBJ2-1
ASSYTGGRLNEQF
>TRBV6-1|TRBJ2-7
ASSTSLAGPYEQY
>TRBV7-9|TRBJ2-3
ASTLRTGGSADTQY
>TRBV10-1|TRBJ2-1
ASSESGTSAVGEQF
>TRBV15|TRBJ2-5
ATSNRENQETQY
>TRBV20-1|TRBJ2-7
SANSGSSYEQY
>TRBV7-2|TRBJ2-7
ASSRINPYEQY
>TRBV24-1|TRBJ2-1
ATSDGLAGTYNEQF